The rows below give T cell receptor beta chains drawn from one sample of a study of Graves' ophthalmopathy and Graves' hyperthyroidism. One entry per CDR3 protein, called by TCRdb with MiXCR from the multiplex PCR reads. This sample has roughly 500,000 distinct CDR3 sequences; approximately 15% occur once, and the top ten carry 9.5% to 10%. The material sequenced was blood. The receptor source for this set is a young woman with Graves' ophthalmopathy. The CDR3 runs from the conserved cysteine through the conserved F or W. A D gene is named only where the DNA matches it firmly. Rows may omit the clone size; those that give it use once, few, many or a size class.

V gene	D gene	clone size	J gene	CDR3 protein	CDR3 DNA
TRBV6-2/TRBV6-3	-	-	TRBJ1-1	CASSLFQGNTEAFF	TGTGCCAGCAGTCTATTTCAGGGGAACACTGAAGCTTTCTTT
TRBV15	TRBD1	many	TRBJ1-5	CATSSGDSRNQPQHF	TGTGCCACCAGCAGCGGGGACAGCCGCAATCAGCCCCAGCATTTT
TRBV12-3/TRBV12-4	-	few	TRBJ1-6	CASSYQDSPLHF	TGTGCCAGCAGTTACCAGGATTCACCCCTCCACTTT
TRBV6-1	-	many	TRBJ2-5	CAGSEDTSLQETQYF	TGTGCCGGCAGTGAAGACACTAGCCTCCAAGAGACCCAGTACTTC
TRBV6-2/TRBV6-3	-	-	TRBJ1-1	CASQRAGAEAFF	TGTGCCAGCCAGAGGGCTGGGGCTGAAGCTTTCTTT
TRBV6-4	TRBD2	many	TRBJ2-2	CASSDGTSTGELFF	TGTGCCAGCAGTGACGGGACTAGCACCGGGGAGCTGTTTTTT
TRBV6-5	-	many	TRBJ1-1	CASSYTGGNTEAFF	TGTGCCAGCAGTTACACAGGTGGGAACACTGAAGCTTTCTTT
TRBV9	-	many	TRBJ2-7	CASIGHDEQYF	TGTGCCAGCATCGGCCATGACGAGCAGTACTTC
TRBV13	TRBD2	many	TRBJ2-7	CASSLLAGGQVYEQYF	TGTGCCAGCAGCCTGCTGGCGGGGGGGCAGGTCTACGAGCAGTACTTC
TRBV6-1	TRBD1	many	TRBJ2-7	CASRLGQGASYEQYF	TGTGCCAGCAGGCTGGGACAGGGGGCCTCCTACGAGCAGTACTTC
TRBV6-1	TRBD1	-	TRBJ1-5	CASSPGTGIGQPQHF	TGTGCCAGCAGCCCCGGGACAGGGATTGGACAGCCCCAGCATTTT
TRBV2	-	many	TRBJ1-1	CASSVKGSNTEAFF	TGTGCCAGCAGTGTTAAGGGATCGAACACTGAAGCTTTCTTT
TRBV4-1	TRBD2	-	TRBJ2-7	CASSTSGGPSEQYF	TGCGCCAGCAGCACTAGCGGGGGGCCAAGCGAGCAGTACTTC
TRBV7-9	-	-	TRBJ1-6	CASSHPVQDLEVGSPLHF	TGTGCCAGCAGCCACCCCGTGCAAGACTTGGAGGTCGGTTCACCCCTCCACTTT
TRBV2	-	many	TRBJ1-1	CASSEALARNTEAFF	TGTGCCAGCAGTGAAGCCCTAGCCAGGAACACTGAAGCTTTCTTT
TRBV29-1	TRBD2	-	TRBJ2-7	CSAVAGLSYEQYF	TGCAGCGCAGTAGCGGGACTGAGCTACGAGCAGTACTTC
TRBV6-1	TRBD2	many	TRBJ2-3	CASGGGGGTDTQYF	TGTGCCAGCGGAGGTGGCGGGGGAACAGATACGCAGTATTTT
TRBV6-5	TRBD1	many	TRBJ1-2	CASSYSGQGANGYTF	TGTGCCAGCAGTTACTCAGGACAGGGGGCAAATGGCTACACCTTC
TRBV28	-	many	TRBJ1-1	CASSFNTLLEAFF	TGTGCCAGCAGTTTTAACACACTCCTTGAAGCTTTCTTT
TRBV20-1	-	many	TRBJ2-7	CSATDRNEQYF	TGCAGTGCCACCGACAGGAACGAGCAGTACTTC
TRBV20-1	TRBD1	many	TRBJ1-5	CSARPTGGSRQPQHF	TGCAGTGCTAGGCCGACAGGGGGGTCGAGGCAGCCCCAGCATTTT
TRBV2	-	many	TRBJ1-5	CASRGGGQPNQPQHF	TGTGCCAGCAGAGGGGGGGGACAACCCAATCAGCCCCAGCATTTT
TRBV12-3/TRBV12-4	TRBD2	many	TRBJ2-2	CASSFSLAGGYRTGELFF	TGTGCCAGCAGTTTCTCACTGGCGGGGGGGTATCGGACCGGGGAGCTGTTTTTT
TRBV11-1	-	-	TRBJ1-1	CVSSWGEGGTEAFF	TGTGTCAGCAGCTGGGGAGAAGGGGGCACTGAAGCTTTCTTT
TRBV28	TRBD1	few	TRBJ1-2	CASSYDRVRGYTF	TGTGCCAGCAGTTATGACAGGGTGCGTGGCTACACCTTC
TRBV6-1	TRBD1	few	TRBJ1-2	CASSEARQGQGYGYTF	TGTGCCAGCAGTGAAGCCCGACAGGGTCAGGGCTATGGCTACACCTTC
TRBV12-3/TRBV12-4	-	-	TRBJ1-5	CASSQEGPQHF	TGTGCCAGCAGTCAGGAGGGGCCCCAGCATTTT
TRBV20-1	-	many	TRBJ2-3	CSALFIGRGADTQYF	TGCAGTGCCCTTTTTATAGGTAGGGGGGCAGATACGCAGTATTTT
TRBV28	TRBD1	many	TRBJ1-1	CASSIQGAGTEAFF	TGTGCCAGCAGCATACAGGGGGCTGGCACTGAAGCTTTCTTT
TRBV7-9	-	many	TRBJ1-2	CASRTQAGFRYTF	TGTGCCAGCAGAACACAGGCAGGTTTTCGCTACACCTTC
TRBV6-1	TRBD1	many	TRBJ1-1	CASSVGTGWTEAFF	TGTGCCAGCAGTGTCGGGACAGGGTGGACTGAAGCTTTCTTT
TRBV6-1	-	-	TRBJ1-1	CASRGHLNTEAFF	TGTGCCAGCAGGGGACACTTGAACACTGAAGCTTTCTTT
TRBV12-3/TRBV12-4	-	many	TRBJ1-5	CASGGRTNQPQHF	TGTGCCAGTGGGGGGAGGACCAATCAGCCCCAGCATTTT
TRBV12-3/TRBV12-4	TRBD1	-	TRBJ2-2	CASSLGRGRGGELFF	TGTGCCAGCAGTTTAGGCAGGGGGCGGGGCGGGGAGCTGTTTTTT
TRBV28	-	many	TRBJ1-5	CASSLTGFAQPQHF	TGTGCCAGCAGCCTTACAGGGTTCGCTCAGCCCCAGCATTTT
TRBV4-1	-	few	TRBJ2-7	CASSQGGAGYEQYF	TGCGCCAGCAGCCAAGGTGGAGCGGGCTACGAGCAGTACTTC
TRBV5-1	TRBD2	many	TRBJ2-5	CASSSASGGAKTQYF	TGCGCCAGCAGCTCCGCTAGCGGGGGGGCAAAGACCCAGTACTTC
TRBV12-3/TRBV12-4	-	many	TRBJ1-5	CASSFHRDSQPQHF	TGTGCCAGCAGTTTTCACCGGGACTCTCAGCCCCAGCATTTT
TRBV6-1	-	many	TRBJ2-7	CASNVRVFYEQYF	TGTGCCAGCAACGTTAGGGTTTTCTACGAGCAGTACTTC
TRBV20-1	TRBD1	many	TRBJ1-1	CSAEQGQVNTEAFF	TGCAGTGCGGAACAGGGGCAGGTCAACACTGAAGCTTTCTTT
TRBV7-8	TRBD1	many	TRBJ1-6	CASSPHKGARRSPLHF	TGTGCCAGCAGCCCACATAAGGGGGCGCGTCGTTCACCCCTCCACTTT
TRBV10-3	-	many	TRBJ1-2	CAISGGVFGYTF	TGTGCCATCAGTGGGGGGGTCTTTGGCTACACCTTC
TRBV11-2	-	-	TRBJ2-7	CASSQAGSFGYF	TGTGCCAGCAGCCAGGCGGGGAGTTTTGGGTACTTC
TRBV12-3/TRBV12-4	-	many	TRBJ1-3	CASSTNYWSTIYF	TGTGCCAGCAGTACAAACTATTGGAGCACCATATATTTT
TRBV29-1	-	many	TRBJ1-1	CSVGAGGRKAEAFF	TGCAGCGTTGGGGCTGGTGGGAGGAAGGCTGAAGCTTTCTTT
TRBV29-1	-	-	TRBJ2-7	CSVVAVIVDDQYF	TGCAGCGTTGTGGCAGTGATCGTCGACGATCAGTACTTC
TRBV27	-	many	TRBJ2-7	CASNKGGGFYEQYF	TGTGCCAGCAATAAGGGTGGGGGGTTCTACGAGCAGTACTTC
TRBV30	-	few	TRBJ2-3	CAWSNEVGFGTQYF	TGTGCCTGGAGTAACGAAGTGGGTTTTGGTACGCAGTATTTT
TRBV27	TRBD1	many	TRBJ1-1	CASSLRAGGANTEAFF	TGTGCCAGCAGTTTAAGGGCAGGGGGCGCGAACACTGAAGCTTTCTTT
TRBV12-3/TRBV12-4	-	-	TRBJ2-4	CASSPGDIQYF	TGTGCCAGCAGTCCGGGGGACATTCAGTACTTC
TRBV27	-	many	TRBJ1-2	CASTNQRDLNRAYGYTF	TGTGCCAGCACCAATCAGAGGGACCTCAATCGGGCCTATGGCTACACCTTC
TRBV15	TRBD1	many	TRBJ2-7	CATSRDGDRGRSYEQYF	TGTGCCACCAGCAGAGATGGGGACAGGGGTAGAAGTTACGAGCAGTACTTC
TRBV24-1	-	many	TRBJ1-2	CATSDRGGDGYTF	TGTGCCACCAGTGACAGGGGAGGGGATGGCTACACCTTC
TRBV27	-	many	TRBJ1-2	CASSPGTPTNYGYTF	TGTGCCAGCAGTCCCGGGACACCTACTAACTATGGCTACACCTTC
TRBV20-1	-	many	TRBJ1-1	CSASIRTVNTEAFF	TGCAGTGCGAGTATAAGGACAGTTAACACTGAAGCTTTCTTT
TRBV2	-	many	TRBJ2-5	CASRSDGEETQYF	TGTGCCAGCAGGAGCGACGGAGAGGAGACCCAGTACTTC
TRBV6-5	-	many	TRBJ1-2	CASSYSRGQPYGYTF	TGTGCCAGCAGTTACTCGAGAGGGCAGCCCTATGGCTACACCTTC